This passage covers 22 T cell receptor beta chains from one sample sequenced in a study of molecular identifiers for immune sequencing clone quantification. MiXCR, run by TCRdb on the PCR reads, gives a single entry per CDR3 protein. This sample has some 580,000 distinct CDR3 sequences, with around 25% found just once. Material: naive CD8+ T cells from blood, with Jurkat cell RNA spiked in. Documented subset: FACS-sorted CD8+CD4-CCR7+CD45RA+ naive T cells. The receptors originated from a human donor in good health. Some libraries in this study had Jurkat cell RNA spiked in.

The gene calls are TRBV5-6 and TRBJ2-3; 10 nucleotides match TRBD2. This CDR3 is built from 17 residues. Trimming removed 3 bases from V and 0 bases from J; junction bases left unmatched: 7. Germline V gene data show CDR1 as SGHDT and CDR2 as YYEEEE. Written as DNA, the CDR3 is TGTGCCAGCAGCTCACAGGGACTAGCGACTAGCACAGATACGCAGTATTTT. This translates into CASSSQGLATSTDTQYF.

The sample holds many counts of this clonotype. One junction end disagrees with the germline gene, perhaps due to a read error. This chain links TRBV28 with TRBJ2-2; D perhaps matches TRBD2 (6 bases). Germline loops: CDR1 MDHEN, CDR2 SYDVKM. The CDR3 is made up of 13 amino acids. CDR3 bases: TGCGCCAGCAGCTTGGAGGGAACCGGGGAGCTGTTTTTT. The encoded protein is CASSLEGTGELFF.

This clonotype was seen many times. The chain is built from TRBV4-3 and TRBJ2-3; 8 nucleotides agree with TRBD2. CDR3 length: 17 amino acids. V lost 0 bases, J lost 1 base, and 6 bases stayed unmatched. Germline V gene data show CDR1 as LGHNA and CDR2 as YSLEER. CDR3 residues: CASSQDFSGGRTDTQYF. CDR3 bases: TGCGCCAGCAGCCAAGATTTCAGCGGGGGCCGCACAGATACGCAGTATTTT.

This clonotype was counted at least ten times. The chain uses TRBV29-1 and TRBJ2-7; 9 nucleotides agree with TRBD1. The CDR3 is made up of 13 amino acids. Trimming removed 6 bases from V and 5 bases from J; junction bases left unmatched: 8. Germline loops: CDR1 SQVTM, CDR2 ANQGSEA. The DNA for the CDR3 is TGCAGCGTAGACCAGACAGGGGGGCACGAGCAGTACTTC. Its protein product is CSVDQTGGHEQYF.

The chain joins TRBV10-3 to TRBJ2-1, with TRBD2 matching over 12 bases. Germline values: CDR1 ENHRY, CDR2 SYGVKD. The CDR3 contains 16 residues. Germline trimming cut 3 bases from V and 7 bases from J; bases unmatched to any gene: 7. CDR3 sequence: CAISELAGGRENEQFF. The CDR3 region has the DNA TGTGCCATCAGTGAACTAGCGGGAGGTCGGGAGAATGAGCAGTTCTTC.

This clonotype was counted a few times. This chain joins TRBV4-3 and TRBJ2-1; D possibly corresponds to TRBD2 (7 bases). This CDR3 comprises 15 residues. Trimming stripped 3 bases from V and 7 bases from J, with 16 bases between. Germline CDR1 and CDR2: LGHNA and YSLEER. The CDR3 region has the DNA TGCGCCAGCAGCCATTTCCGGGGGGCGGGGAATGAGCAGTTCTTC. It is translated as CASSHFRGAGNEQFF.

This clonotype was recorded a few times. This chain links TRBV30 with TRBJ1-2; tentative D call: TRBD1 (6 bases). CDR1 and CDR2 (germline): GTSNPN, SVGIG (reference sequence). V was pared by 4 bases and J by 8 bases, with 20 bases between. There are 14 residues in the CDR3. The CDR3 nucleotides are TGTGCCTGGACGCCCGTAGGGGGGGCGGGAGGCTACACCTTC. Translation: CAWTPVGGAGGYTF.

For this clonotype: This may stem from a read error, because a much larger clone lies one nucleotide away. The chain carries TRBV19 and TRBJ2-5, with D possibly called TRBD1 or TRBD2 (5 bases each). Germline V gene sequence: CDR1 LNHDA, CDR2 SQIVND (reference sequence). The length of the CDR3 is 13 residues. The CDR3 nucleotides are TGTGCCAGTAGAGGGGACGTTCAAGAGACCCGGTACTTC. This translates into CASRGDVQETRYF.

The chain uses TRBV12-5 and TRBJ2-7; D uncertain. Germline V CDR1 and CDR2: LGHNT, FRNRAP. This CDR3 comprises 13 residues. The V gene lost 9 bases and the J gene lost 6 bases, with 18 bases spanning the gap. The CDR3 bases are TGTGCTAGCTCCCTCGGAGCCACCTGCGAGCAGTACTTC. Translating it yields CASSLGATCEQYF.

Many counts were recorded for this clonotype. This rearrangement joins TRBV12-3 or TRBV12-4 to TRBJ2-3, with 9 bases fitting TRBD2. The V segment lost 4 bases and the J segment 5 bases; nucleotides outside the gene matches: 7. This CDR3 contains 15 residues. The CDR3 protein is CASSSAAGGVDTQYF. The DNA for the CDR3 is TGTGCCAGCAGTTCCGCGGCGGGGGGGGTAGATACGCAGTATTTT.

This clonotype was counted between two and nine times. This rearrangement joins TRBV7-8 to TRBJ1-1, with unresolved D. CDR1 is SGHVS and CDR2 is FQNEAQ in the germline V gene. The CDR3 is made up of 12 amino acids. V gave up 3 bases and J gave up 6 bases, with 8 bases separating them. CDR3 sequence: CASSLGNPEAFF. In nucleotides, the CDR3 is TGTGCCAGCAGCTTGGGTAATCCTGAAGCTTTCTTT.

This clonotype was recorded at least ten times. This chain joins TRBV6-5 and TRBJ1-1, with D maybe TRBD1 (5 bases). The germline V and J ends were trimmed by 1 base and 2 bases, with 8 bases remaining between them. CDR3 length: 14 residues. Per the germline V gene, CDR1 is MNHEY and CDR2 is SVGAGI. The CDR3 region is CASSYLGVNTEAFF. For the CDR3, the DNA is TGTGCCAGCAGTTACTTAGGGGTCAACACTGAAGCTTTCTTT.

The chain combines TRBV11-1 with TRBJ2-3; no firm D call. The CDR3 length is 15 residues. Germline V gives CDR1 SGHAT, CDR2 FQDESV (reference sequence). Trimming cost V 0 bases and J 4 bases, with 11 bases left between them. CDR3 DNA: TGTGCCAGCAGCTTAGCGCTCCTTGCGGCAGATACGCAGTATTTT. It yields the protein CASSLALLAADTQYF.

This clonotype appeared a few times. The J gene is TRBJ1-2, the V gene TRBV7-9; the D gene is possibly TRBD1 (6 bases). The CDR3 runs 13 residues. Trimming shortened V by 4 bases and J by 6 bases, and 12 bases separated the two germline ends. CDR1 is SEHNR, CDR2 FQNEAQ, per germline (reference sequence). CDR3 bases: TGTGCCAGCAGCTCTGGGGGGCGAAATGGCTACACCTTC. It encodes CASSSGGRNGYTF.

This clonotype was recorded a few times. The chain recombines TRBV2 with TRBJ1-3, with 10 bases identical to TRBD1. The CDR3 is made up of 17 amino acids. Germline CDR1 reads SNHLY; CDR2 reads FYNNEI. V was clipped by 3 bases and J by 1 base; unmatched bases: 6. The CDR3 bases are TGTGCCAGCAGTGATACCGGGACAGGGGCATCTGGAAACACCATATATTTT. Amino acid sequence: CASSDTGTGASGNTIYF.

J is TRBJ2-2 and V is TRBV6-2 or TRBV6-3; D ambiguous. Germline V CDR1 and CDR2: MNHEY, SVGEGT. The CDR3 has 13 residues. V lost 6 bases to trimming and J lost 2 bases, with 7 bases between them. The chain's CDR3 is CASRPENTGELFF. In DNA, the CDR3 is TGTGCCAGCAGACCCGAAAACACCGGGGAGCTGTTTTTT.

This clonotype has at least ten counts. The chain recombines TRBV19 with TRBJ1-5; no firm D call. There are 11 residues in the CDR3. The V and J ends lost 8 bases and 11 bases respectively, with 13 bases between them. In germline, CDR1 is LNHDA, CDR2 SQIVND (reference sequence). The CDR3 DNA follows: TGTGCCAGTTCCCATGGTGGGGCCCAGCATTTT. It encodes CASSHGGAQHF.

Remarks on this clonotype: It may be a read error: a sequence one base away is much more abundant. The chain employs TRBV5-8 and TRBJ1-5; D is undetermined. The CDR3 covers 15 residues. CDR1 and CDR2 (germline): SGHTS, YDEGEE. Here the CDR3 DNA reads TGTGGCAGCAGCTTGGTAGATTATAGCAATCAGCCCCAGCATTTT. Its translation is CGSSLVDYSNQPQHF.

The chain combines TRBV4-1 with TRBJ2-7, with 9 bases lining up with TRBD2. This CDR3 comprises 15 residues. J gave up 1 base and V 5 bases, and 6 bases lay outside the gene matches. The germline CDR1 and CDR2 sequences are MGHRA and YSYEKL. CDR3 nucleotide sequence: TGCGCCAGCAGCATCAGCGGGGGGTCGTCCTACGAGCAGTACTTC. It is translated as CASSISGGSSYEQYF.

This clonotype was picked up many times. This rearrangement joins TRBV30 to TRBJ2-1, with D tentatively TRBD1 (6 bases). The V gene's germline CDR1 is GTSNPN and CDR2 SVGIG (reference sequence). CDR3 length equals 13 residues. V lost 3 bases and J 6 bases, leaving 12 bases between the germline ends. CDR3 in DNA: TGTGCCTGGAGAACGACAGGAGTCAATGAGCAGTTCTTC. This sequence encodes CAWRTTGVNEQFF.

The DNA for the CDR3 is TGTGCCAATAGCGGGGGGGCTATTAATGAGCAGTTCTTC. It codes for CANSGGAINEQFF. This sequence joins TRBV19 and TRBJ2-1; 11 bases align to TRBD2. This CDR3 is built from 13 residues. Germline V CDR1 and CDR2: LNHDA, SQIVND (reference sequence). V lost 10 bases and J lost 7; bases outside the gene matches: 6.

This clonotype showed up many times. This chain uses TRBV12-3 or TRBV12-4 with TRBJ2-3; TRBD2 matches 8 bases. CDR3 size: 16 residues. Trimming cost V 1 base and J 4 bases; bases outside gene matches: 7. The CDR3 protein is CASSLVGRGDADTQYF. The CDR3 nucleotides read TGTGCCAGCAGTTTAGTGGGGCGGGGGGACGCAGATACGCAGTATTTT.